This passage covers 18 T cell receptor beta chains from one sample sequenced in a study of cytomegalovirus exposure and HLA in healthy donors. PCR amplification relied on 60 Vbeta primers (plus 13 Jbeta primers). Only in-frame clones appear in the TCRdb table, and some are missing; sequencing was by immunoSEQ multiplex PCR. Of more than 110,000 clones listed, over 60% are singletons. Sequencing was performed on PBMCs. These receptors came from a male donor in good health and CMV-seropositive.

This clone was seen a few times. V gene TRBV14 combines with J gene TRBJ2-6, with D possibly being TRBD2 (5 bases). There are 13 residues in the CDR3. V lost 8 bases and J 0 bases, leaving 5 bases between the germline ends. Per germline, CDR1 SGHDN and CDR2 FVKESK. In DNA form, the CDR3 reads TGTGCCAGCGGGAGCTCTGGGGCCAACGTCCTGACTTTC. This gives the protein CASGSSGANVLTF.

The chain recombines TRBV5-1 with TRBJ1-1, with 7 bases identical to TRBD1. Germline V gives CDR1 SGHRS, CDR2 YFSETQ. There are 13 residues in the CDR3. J lost 4 bases, V lost 3 bases, and 3 bases had no gene match. The CDR3 protein is CASSYDRVTEAFF. In nucleotides, the CDR3 is TGCGCCAGCAGCTATGACAGGGTCACTGAAGCTTTCTTT.

This clone was detected only a few times. The chain links TRBV6-1 to TRBJ2-7; 7 nucleotides agree with TRBD2. This CDR3 comprises 17 residues. Germline CDR1 MNHNS, CDR2 SASEGT. V dropped 1 base and J dropped 4; count of bases not matched to a gene: 13. The CDR3 protein is CASSEGEGGRTVYEQYF. The CDR3 DNA sequence: TGTGCCAGCAGTGAAGGGGAGGGAGGACGTACTGTGTACGAGCAGTACTTC.

The genes are TRBV27 and TRBJ1-3; D remains unclear. The CDR3 consists of 12 residues. Looked up from germline, CDR1 is MNHEY and CDR2 is SMNVEV (reference sequence). V was trimmed by 9 bases and J by 4 bases, leaving 10 bases between them. The CDR3 bases are TGTGCCAGTGGTTGGCCGGGAAACACCATATATTTT. Translated: CASGWPGNTIYF.

The V call is TRBV27, the J call TRBJ2-7; 10 positions agree with TRBD2. Germline CDR1 reads MNHEY; CDR2 reads SMNVEV (reference sequence). There are 14 residues in the CDR3. J was trimmed by 5 bases and V by 3 bases; bases with no gene match: 4. The CDR3 region is CASSFLAGADEQYF. CDR3 nucleotide sequence: TGTGCCAGCAGTTTCCTAGCGGGAGCAGACGAGCAGTACTTC.

The chain combines TRBV13 with TRBJ2-2, with D possibly TRBD2 on 5 matching bases. CDR1 is PRHDT and CDR2 is FYEKMQ in the germline V gene (reference sequence). V was shortened by 3 bases and J by 5 bases, with 16 bases between the two germline ends. The CDR3 sequence is 16 residues long. CDR3 DNA sequence: TGTGCCAGCAGCTTCCCCGAAGGCTCGGGGACCGGGGAGCTGTTTTTT. It specifies CASSFPEGSGTGELFF.

The chain carries TRBV4-3 and TRBJ2-1; TRBD2 aligns across 10 bases. The germline CDR1 and CDR2 sequences are LGHNA and YSLEER. This CDR3 spans 21 amino acids. V lost 1 base, J lost 2 bases, and 17 bases stayed unmatched. The CDR3 nucleotides read TGCGCCAGCAGCCAAGTCGCATCGGGACTAGCGATACAAGGGCCCTACAATGAGCAGTTCTTC. Protein: CASSQVASGLAIQGPYNEQFF.

The chain is built from TRBV19 and TRBJ2-7; D may be TRBD2 (6 bases). Germline lookup yields CDR1 LNHDA and CDR2 SQIVND (reference sequence). The CDR3 contains 16 residues. V was cut by 2 bases and J by 2 bases, with 16 bases left in between. CDR3 nucleotides: TGTGCCAGTAGTATAAATGGGGCGGGGCCTACCTACGAGCAGTACTTC. As protein: CASSINGAGPTYEQYF.

The chain couples TRBV28 to TRBJ2-7, with 15 bases that match TRBD2. This CDR3 has 15 amino acids. Germline V lookup: CDR1 MDHEN, CDR2 SYDVKM. Trimming took 5 bases from V and 4 from J; bases not matched to a gene: 3. The CDR3 DNA sequence: TGTGCCAGCAGTCCCGGGACTAGCGGGAGGTACGAGCAGTACTTC. Translating gives CASSPGTSGRYEQYF.

The chain carries TRBV11-2 and TRBJ2-2; D is perhaps TRBD1 (5 bases). V lost 0 bases and J 8 bases, leaving 13 bases between the germline ends. Germline CDR1 and CDR2: SGHAT and FQNNGV. CDR3 length equals 15 residues. The CDR3 DNA is TGTGCCAGCAGCTTAGATTTGCAGGGCAGTGGGGAGCTGTTTTTT. Translated: CASSLDLQGSGELFF.

The CDR3 DNA reads as TGTGCCAGCAGACCCTGGACAGGAGGCACAGATACGCAGTATTTT. Its translation is CASRPWTGGTDTQYF. The chain recombines TRBV6-5 with TRBJ2-3; 7 positions agree with TRBD1. V trimming: 6 bases; J trimming: 1 base; junction bases outside the gene matches: 7. CDR3 length: 15 residues. CDR1 is MNHEY and CDR2 is SVGAGI in the germline V gene.

J is TRBJ2-7 and V is TRBV6-5; 9 nucleotides agree with TRBD1. The CDR3 sequence is 14 residues long. Germline CDR1 reads MNHEY; CDR2 reads SVGAGI. After removal of 4 bases from V and 7 bases from J, the junction contained 8 bases not matched to a gene. As DNA, the CDR3 is TGTGCCAGCAGTTTTAGGACAGGGGCGGGGGAGCAGTACTTC. The encoded protein is CASSFRTGAGEQYF.

The chain employs TRBV29-1 and TRBJ2-1; 7 nucleotides match TRBD2. Germline trimming cut 7 bases from V and 6 bases from J; bases unmatched to any gene: 15. Germline lookup yields CDR1 SQVTM and CDR2 ANQGSEA. This CDR3 contains 15 residues. The CDR3 nucleotides read TGCAGCGCCGAGAGCAGGCGGGAGCGAGGCAATGAGCAGTTCTTC. Translated: CSAESRRERGNEQFF.

This chain connects TRBV5-4 to TRBJ2-7, with D maybe TRBD2 (5 bases). Germline V gene lookup returns CDR1 SGHNT and CDR2 YYREEE (reference sequence). Trimming cost V 4 bases and J 2 bases, with 10 bases left between them. The CDR3 covers 13 residues. The CDR3 nucleotides are TGTGCCAGCAGCGTCCGGGAAGCCTACGAGCAGTACTTC. Translating gives CASSVREAYEQYF.

V and J are TRBV19 and TRBJ1-5, with a possible D match to TRBD1 (5 bases). This CDR3 spans 15 amino acids. The germline V and J ends were trimmed by 7 bases and 0 bases, with 13 bases remaining between them. In germline, CDR1 is LNHDA, CDR2 SQIVND (reference sequence). This CDR3 reads CASTLGGDSNQPQHF. The CDR3 bases are TGTGCCAGTACCCTGGGGGGGGATAGCAATCAGCCCCAGCATTTT.

The chain employs TRBV6-6 and TRBJ1-2; the D gene is possibly TRBD1 (5 bases). The CDR3 has 14 residues. V dropped 5 bases and J dropped 2 bases, with 12 bases sitting between them. CDR1 is MNHNY, CDR2 SVGAGI, per germline (reference sequence). This chain's CDR3 is CASSTTQENYGYTF. DNA of the CDR3: TGTGCCAGCAGTACTACACAGGAGAACTATGGCTACACCTTC.

Worth noting for this clone: A read error may produce the germline difference seen at one junction end. The CDR3 nucleotides are TGTGCCAGCGGTTATTTCCGGGACAGGGGTTACGAGCAGTACTTC. Protein product: CASGYFRDRGYEQYF. This chain connects TRBV6-6 to TRBJ2-7, with 10 bases lining up with TRBD1. CDR1 is MNHNY, CDR2 SVGAGI, per germline (reference sequence). The CDR3 has 15 residues.

The CDR3, as DNA: TGCGCCAGCAGCTTGGTTGCCGGGTCTAATGAAAAACTGTTTTTT. Translating gives CASSLVAGSNEKLFF. The chain employs TRBV5-1 and TRBJ1-4, with no clear D. The CDR3 runs 15 residues. Germline V lookup: CDR1 SGHRS, CDR2 YFSETQ. Trimming shortened V by 0 bases and J by 3 bases, and 9 bases separated the two germline ends. Full variable domain (rest looked up from reference TRBV5-1 and TRBJ1-4): KAGVTQTPRYLIKTRGQQVTLSCSPISGHRSVSWYQQTPGQGLQFLFEYFSETQRNKGNFPGRFSGRQFSNSRSEMNVSTLELGDSALYLCASSLVAGSNEKLFFGSGTQLSVL.